The T cell receptor (beta chain) described here comes from a study of radiotherapy plus CTLA-4 blockade in lung cancer. Across the study: In roughly 19% of patients, objective responses were seen; 25% to 40% had disease control.

The CDR3 numbers 13 amino acids, ends counted. Per the germline V gene, CDR1 is MNHEY and CDR2 is SVGAGI. Findings and limits, study-wide: The authors reported that early blood T cell clone dynamics, with interferon-beta, best predicted response. Clones derived from tumor TCRs expanded in blood after radiotherapy plus ipilimumab.

Sequencing used immunoSEQ multiplex PCR; TCRdb keeps in-frame clones, though not all of them. The top ten hold roughly 10% of the sample, which has about 68,000 clones, 79% seen once. Receiving focal radiation plus CTLA-4 blockade with ipilimumab were patients who had chemo-refractory metastatic non-small-cell lung cancer. With regard to this clone: Its antigen remains unidentified. The conserved final phenylalanine or tryptophan is absent from the CDR3, which likely points to a read error. No DNA is shown, since the ends of the CDR3 on it are uncertain; the CDR3 is the one TCRdb lists.

The specimen was peripheral blood, collected from a patient treated with radiotherapy plus ipilimumab. The V and J genes are TRBV6-5 and TRBJ1-1. This sequence was found in a human donor with non-small cell lung cancer who had a complete response to radiotherapy plus ipilimumab. The CDR3 region is CASSYSESPSSSN.